This TCR beta chain was observed in a study of T cell responses to AZD1222 COVID-19 vaccine. The CDR3 sequence is 15 residues long. The germline V gene encodes CDR1 LGHNA and CDR2 YNFKEQ. Study results and caveats: Donors were mostly white British, more females; clonal diversity possibly underestimated. Reportedly, nearly half the spike-specific TCRs target unmutated variant regions. Just five or six AZD1222 recipients tested seropositive at baseline. Across the whole spike, CD4 TCRs peaked at regions 160-218 and 743-854.

In this sample, this clone turned up a few times. Its antigen is unknown. The junction departs from germline at one end; a sequencing error may be responsible. The method was immunoSEQ multiplex PCR; TCRdb's version includes in-frame clones alone and lacks a portion of them. The table records some 110,000 clones, roughly 88% of them present only once. The material sequenced was peripheral blood, taken on day 0 of AZD1222 vaccination. The TCR was taken from an adult in good health. The chain recombines TRBV4-2 with TRBJ2-1; a possible D gene is TRBD2 (5 bases). CDR3 coding DNA: TGTGCCAGCAGGCAAGTTAGCGAAGTCAACAATGAGCAGTTCTTC. This codes for CASRQVSEVNNEQFF.